These 28 T cell receptor beta chains originate from one sample sequenced in a study of blood T cells in healthy people across ages. Through a sample-barcoded 5' primer and a J-beta primer mix, a second PCR was run for roughly 6 to 11 cycles. TCRdb recomputed calls from the 5' RACE reads with MiXCR, one row per CDR3 protein. The table includes hundreds of thousands of distinct CDR3 sequences, 25% detected once. The same data also went into a second study, on T cells of mothers and their children.

Sequencing was done on a sample of blood. The receptors were gathered from a boy between 10 and 17 years old in good health.

The chain links TRBV29-1 to TRBJ2-7; 7 bases map to TRBD2. This CDR3 contains 12 residues. Germline lookup yields CDR1 SQVTM and CDR2 ANQGSEA. J was trimmed by 3 bases and V by 5 bases; bases with no gene match: 4. The CDR3 DNA is TGCAGCGTTAAAACGGGGGGCTACGAGCAGTACTTC. Protein product: CSVKTGGYEQYF.

This clonotype has more than one count but fewer than ten. This chain uses TRBV4-2 with TRBJ1-6; D gene uncertain. Germline loops: CDR1 LGHNA, CDR2 YNFKEQ. This CDR3 has 14 residues. V was pared by 0 bases and J by 5 bases, with 5 bases between. CDR3 loop: CASSQEGNNSPLHF. The DNA for the CDR3 is TGTGCCAGCAGCCAAGAGGGTAATAATTCACCCCTCCACTTT.

J is TRBJ2-3 and V is TRBV4-3; 11 positions match TRBD2. The CDR3 runs to 17 residues. The germline V gene encodes CDR1 LGHNA and CDR2 YSLEER. Trimming removed 3 bases from V and 2 bases from J; junction bases left unmatched: 7. The CDR3 region is CASSQGLAGGYTDTQYF. Written as DNA, the CDR3 is TGCGCCAGCAGCCAGGGCCTAGCGGGGGGTTACACAGATACGCAGTATTTT.

CDR3 nucleotide sequence: TGTGCCACCAGTGTGGGGACCCACTATGGCTACACCTTC. Its translation: CATSVGTHYGYTF. The genes are TRBV24-1 and TRBJ1-2, with a possible D match to TRBD1 (5 bases). This CDR3 comprises 13 residues. V was clipped by 5 bases and J by 3 bases, with 9 bases between them. The germline V gene has CDR1 KGHDR and CDR2 SFDVKD.

This clonotype was detected a few times. The chain employs TRBV9 and TRBJ2-1, with TRBD2 matching 8 bases. The CDR3 runs 15 residues. Germline trimming cut 3 bases from V and 0 bases from J; bases unmatched to any gene: 2. Germline CDR1 reads SGDLS; CDR2 reads YYNGEE. The CDR3 reads CASSATSGSYNEQFF. CDR3 sequence (DNA): TGTGCCAGCAGCGCAACTAGCGGCTCCTACAATGAGCAGTTCTTC.

The chain links TRBV4-2 to TRBJ2-1; 9 positions agree with TRBD2. Germline V gene sequence: CDR1 LGHNA, CDR2 YNFKEQ. This CDR3 is built from 17 residues. The trim removed 3 bases at V and 6 bases at J, leaving 12 bases unmatched. The DNA for the CDR3 is TGTGCCAGCAGCCAGCAAAACGAGCGGGGGGCCGTCAATGAGCAGTTCTTC. Residues: CASSQQNERGAVNEQFF.

The sample holds a few counts of this clonotype. V gene TRBV29-1 combines with J gene TRBJ2-5, with 11 bases aligning to TRBD2. The length of the CDR3 is 17 residues. V lost 4 bases, J lost 5 bases, and 15 bases stayed unmatched. Germline values: CDR1 SQVTM, CDR2 ANQGSEA. Here the CDR3 DNA reads TGCAGCGTTGGCCGTCTGCTACTAGCGGGAGCCGAGGAGACCCAGTACTTC. Its protein product is CSVGRLLLAGAEETQYF.

This clonotype was observed a handful of times. The chain couples TRBV19 to TRBJ2-2, with a tentative D call TRBD2 (5 bases). The CDR3 is 14 amino acids. Per the germline V gene, CDR1 is LNHDA and CDR2 is SQIVND (reference sequence). V lost 3 bases and J lost 3, with 8 bases in between. The CDR3 DNA sequence: TGTGCCAGTAGTATTGCGGGTTACACCGGGGAGCTGTTTTTT. Amino acid sequence: CASSIAGYTGELFF.

The chain couples TRBV2 to TRBJ2-3; 7 bases are a match to TRBD1. Looked up from germline, CDR1 is SNHLY and CDR2 is FYNNEI. Trimming took 6 bases from V and 2 from J; bases not matched to a gene: 8. The CDR3 is 15 residues long. Here the CDR3 reads CASSMGQFNTDTQYF. The CDR3 DNA reads as TGTGCCAGCAGCATGGGACAGTTTAACACAGATACGCAGTATTTT.

Remarks on this clonotype: The junction departs from germline at one end; a sequencing error may be responsible. The chain has TRBV12-3 or TRBV12-4 and TRBJ2-1; D is uncertain. CDR3 length: 13 residues. CDR3 bases: TGTGCCAGCACTCTGGTGGGGTACAATGCGCAGTTCTTC. Amino acid sequence: CASTLVGYNAQFF.

This clonotype has more than one count but fewer than ten. The chain has TRBV27 and TRBJ2-7; 8 bases agree with TRBD1. The CDR3 runs 14 residues. Trimming at V came to 4 bases and at J to 3 bases, leaving 5 bases not matched to a gene. Germline loops: CDR1 MNHEY, CDR2 SMNVEV (reference sequence). CDR3 bases: TGTGCCAGCAGTTCCTCGGGACAGGTCTACGAGCAGTACTTC. Translation gives CASSSSGQVYEQYF.

This clonotype has a handful of counts. J is TRBJ2-4 and V is TRBV5-1; 12 bases are a match to TRBD2. Germline CDR1 SGHRS, CDR2 YFSETQ. The CDR3 runs 17 residues. After removal of 4 bases from V and 0 bases from J, the junction contained 5 bases not matched to a gene. This chain's CDR3 is CASSVTSGSGAKNIQYF. In DNA form, the CDR3 reads TGCGCCAGCAGCGTGACTAGCGGGAGCGGAGCCAAAAACATTCAGTACTTC.

On this clonotype: One junction end does not reproduce the germline sequence, and a read error may be involved. The CDR3: CAGSLYRGGETQYF. Written as DNA, the CDR3 is TGTGCCGGCAGCTTGTACAGGGGCGGTGAGACCCAGTACTTC. This chain joins TRBV5-6 and TRBJ2-5, with 7 bases lining up with TRBD1. Per germline, CDR1 SGHDT and CDR2 YYEEEE. The CDR3 extends over 14 amino acids. Full variable domain (remainder filled in from reference TRBV5-6 and TRBJ2-5): DAGVTQSPTHLIKTRGQQVTLRCSPKSGHDTVSWYQQALGQGPQFIFQYYEEEERQRGNFPDRFSGHQFPNYSSELNVNALLLGDSALYLCAGSLYRGGETQYFGPGTRLLVL.

This clonotype has only a few counts. J is TRBJ2-1 and V is TRBV19; D possibly matches TRBD1 or TRBD2 (5 bases each). CDR3 length: 14 amino acids. Between the trimmed V and J ends, which lost 5 bases and 4 bases, there was a span of 12 bases. Germline V CDR1 and CDR2: LNHDA, SQIVND (reference sequence). The CDR3 here is CASSGDGEYNEQFF. The CDR3 coding sequence is TGTGCCAGTAGTGGGGACGGGGAATACAATGAGCAGTTCTTC.

The rearrangement uses TRBV5-1 and TRBJ2-1; a weak D match, TRBD1 (7 bases). From germline, CDR1 is SGHRS and CDR2 YFSETQ. Trimming left V 3 bases short and J 8 bases short, with 15 bases between. The CDR3 extends over 14 amino acids. The CDR3 coding sequence is TGCGCCAGCAGCTGGGGGGACAGTTTCGATGAGCAGTTCTTC. Translation: CASSWGDSFDEQFF.

Comments on this clonotype: At one end the junction does not follow the germline gene, possibly because of a read error. The chain joins TRBV4-1 to TRBJ1-2; 7 positions agree with TRBD1. The CDR3 is made up of 15 amino acids. CDR1 and CDR2 (germline): MGHRA, YSYEKL. CDR3: CASSQVEGADYRYTF. CDR3 coding DNA: TGCGCCAGCAGCCAAGTGGAGGGGGCAGACTATCGCTACACCTTC.

V gene TRBV20-1 combines with J gene TRBJ2-2; D gene ambiguous. Germline lookup yields CDR1 DFQATT and CDR2 SNEGSKA (reference sequence). V gave up 5 bases and J gave up 1 base, with 8 bases separating them. This CDR3 has 13 amino acids. The CDR3 is CSARRENTGELFF. The DNA for the CDR3 is TGCAGTGCTCGCCGAGAGAACACCGGGGAGCTGTTTTTT.

The chain combines TRBV6-5 with TRBJ1-1; a weak D match, TRBD1 (6 bases). Trimming took off 8 bases at V and 6 bases at J, with 16 bases between the two ends. Germline CDR1 MNHEY, CDR2 SVGAGI. CDR3 length: 13 residues. In DNA, the CDR3 is TGTGCCAGCGGCTACAGGGTTGGGGCTGAAGCTTTCTTT. Residues: CASGYRVGAEAFF.

V is TRBV29-1 and J is TRBJ1-1; no clear D gene. CDR1 and CDR2 (germline): SQVTM, ANQGSEA. The CDR3 runs to 14 residues. Trimming took 6 bases from V and 1 from J, leaving 15 bases between them. In DNA, the CDR3 is TGCAGCGTCAAGACGAGGGTCTCGAACACTGAAGCTTTCTTT. Translated: CSVKTRVSNTEAFF.

This clonotype has only a few counts. This chain uses TRBV10-3 with TRBJ2-7; 7 bases agree with TRBD1. With V trimmed by 2 bases and J by 3 bases, 7 bases remained unmatched. CDR1 is ENHRY, CDR2 SYGVKD, per germline. The CDR3 has 15 residues. CDR3: CAISERTGTVYEQYF. DNA for the CDR3: TGTGCCATCAGTGAGAGGACAGGAACTGTCTACGAGCAGTACTTC.

The table lists this clonotype with many counts. The chain couples TRBV7-9 to TRBJ2-5; D perhaps matches TRBD2 (6 bases). V lost 5 bases and J lost 5, with 15 bases in between. This CDR3 is 14 amino acids long. Germline V gene data show CDR1 as SEHNR and CDR2 as FQNEAQ (reference sequence). CDR3 DNA sequence: TGTGCCAGCAGCGGGCGGGGTGGAAAGGAGACCCAGTACTTC. This translates into CASSGRGGKETQYF.

On this clonotype: The conserved closing phenylalanine or tryptophan is absent in this CDR3, likely reflecting a read error. CDR3 coding DNA: TGTGCCAGCAGCGCTCAGATTGACAGGGGGCGGGAATCCTATGGCTACACCATC. Translated: CASSAQIDRGRESYGYTI. The chain is built from TRBV7-9 and TRBJ1-2; 10 bases map to TRBD1. V lost 5 bases to trimming and J lost 4 bases; unmatched junction nucleotides: 16. The CDR3 contains 18 residues. Looked up from germline, CDR1 is SEHNR and CDR2 is FQNEAQ (reference sequence).

This chain uses TRBV29-1 with TRBJ2-3; no clear D gene. There are 14 residues in the CDR3. Germline V gives CDR1 SQVTM, CDR2 ANQGSEA. V lost 3 bases and J lost 0, with 10 bases in between. The CDR3 here is CSVDLADSTDTQYF. The DNA for the CDR3 is TGCAGCGTTGATCTGGCTGACAGCACAGATACGCAGTATTTT.

This clonotype occurred a few times. This sequence joins TRBV29-1 and TRBJ2-5; D may correspond to TRBD1 or TRBD2 (6 bases each). This CDR3 region has 13 residues. With 2 bases removed from V and 1 base from J, the gap between germline ends came to 8 bases. The V gene's germline CDR1 is SQVTM and CDR2 ANQGSEA. For the CDR3, the DNA is TGCAGCGTTGAAAGGGGGGTCCAAGAGACCCAGTACTTC. Translation gives CSVERGVQETQYF. The full variable domain, completed using reference TRBV29-1 and TRBJ2-5, is SAVISQKPSRDICQRGTSLTIQCQVDSQVTMMFWYRQQPGQSLTLIATANQGSEATYESGFVIDKFPISRPNLTFSTLTVSNMSPEDSSIYLCSVERGVQETQYFGPGTRLLVL.

Ten or more counts support this clonotype. One end of the junction varies from germline; a read error may be responsible. This chain uses TRBV12-3 or TRBV12-4 with TRBJ2-7; no definite D call. The CDR3 is 12 residues long. The CDR3 here is CASSLALYEQYF. DNA of the CDR3: TGTGCCAGCAGCTTAGCTTTGTACGAGCAGTACTTC.

This clonotype was counted only a few times. The J gene is TRBJ2-5, the V gene TRBV20-1, with D hard to call. Trimming pared 4 bases from V and 3 bases from J, leaving 6 bases between. The CDR3 is 11 amino acids. Germline V gene sequence: CDR1 DFQATT, CDR2 SNEGSKA (reference sequence). DNA of the CDR3: TGCAGTGCTATTAACGAAGAGACCCAGTACTTC. Its protein is CSAINEETQYF.

V gene TRBV20-1 combines with J gene TRBJ2-2, with 9 bases that match TRBD2. This CDR3 is 14 amino acids long. Germline CDR1 and CDR2: DFQATT and SNEGSKA (reference sequence). V shed 6 bases, J shed 7 bases, and the junction held 9 bases outside the gene matches. CDR3 in amino acids: CSARDPTSGGELFF. In DNA, the CDR3 is TGCAGTGCCAGGGATCCGACTAGCGGCGGGGAGCTGTTTTTT.

Only a few counts were recorded for this clonotype. The V call is TRBV29-1, the J call TRBJ2-1; no reliable D call. This CDR3 is 11 amino acids long. Germline V gives CDR1 SQVTM, CDR2 ANQGSEA. Trimming stripped 4 bases from V and 9 bases from J, with 10 bases between. CDR3 nucleotide sequence: TGCAGCGTTGGGGCCTCAGGTGAGCAGTTCTTC. It encodes CSVGASGEQFF.